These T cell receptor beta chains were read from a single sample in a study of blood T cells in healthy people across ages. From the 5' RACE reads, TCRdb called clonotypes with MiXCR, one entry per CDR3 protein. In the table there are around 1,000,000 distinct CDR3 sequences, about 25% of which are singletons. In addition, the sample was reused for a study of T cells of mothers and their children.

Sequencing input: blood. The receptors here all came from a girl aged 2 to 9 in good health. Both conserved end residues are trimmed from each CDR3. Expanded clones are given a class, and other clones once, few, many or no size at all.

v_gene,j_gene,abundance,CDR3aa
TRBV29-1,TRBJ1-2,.,SVRDPYGYT
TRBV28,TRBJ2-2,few,ASSLGGFQTGELF
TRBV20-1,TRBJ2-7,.,SGRDRPAYEQY
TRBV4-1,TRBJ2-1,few,ASSQSEIAGPYNEQS
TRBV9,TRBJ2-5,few,ASSTSGSGVETQY
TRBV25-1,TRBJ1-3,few,ASVASTTGSGNTIY
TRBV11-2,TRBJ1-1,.,ASSEGYMNTEAF
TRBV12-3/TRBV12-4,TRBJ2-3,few,ASSLGQGYSVAY
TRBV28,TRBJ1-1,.,ASSIGPNTEAF
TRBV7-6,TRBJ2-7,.,ASSNGGTGRHEQY
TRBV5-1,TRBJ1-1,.,ASSLGQEGEAF
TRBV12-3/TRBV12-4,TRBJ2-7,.,ASSFLRSLEQY
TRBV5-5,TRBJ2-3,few,ASSQAGTFSTDTQY
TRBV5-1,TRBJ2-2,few,ASSLVIGRVAGELF
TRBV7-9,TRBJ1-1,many,ASSTGVNTEAF
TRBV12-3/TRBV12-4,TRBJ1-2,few,ASEGVRGGDGYT
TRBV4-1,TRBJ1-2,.,ASSPASEVGSYGYT
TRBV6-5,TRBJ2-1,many,ASSSDWNSYNEQF
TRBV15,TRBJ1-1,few,ATSRDEGYTEAF
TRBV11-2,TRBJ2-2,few,ASSAPTSGRHTGELF
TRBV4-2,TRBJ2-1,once,ASSQEPNGGAKF
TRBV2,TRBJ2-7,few,ASSADWMTGTYEQY
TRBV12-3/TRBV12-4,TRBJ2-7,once,ASSFFSGRAGSYEQY
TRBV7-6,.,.,ATTRRLAGNETQY
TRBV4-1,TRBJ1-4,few,ASSQVPKTILDEKLF
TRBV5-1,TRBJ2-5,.,ASSQKGQGQETQY
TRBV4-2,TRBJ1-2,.,ASSQEQGAVGNGYT
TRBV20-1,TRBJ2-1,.,SAISGTSPYNEQF
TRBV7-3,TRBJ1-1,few,ASRPDRNTEAF
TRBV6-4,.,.,ATGLREDYEQY
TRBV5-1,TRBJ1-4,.,ASRTPGTGHEKLF
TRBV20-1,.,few,SARAHRGGPSPYEQY
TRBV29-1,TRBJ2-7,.,SVGKTGEMREQY
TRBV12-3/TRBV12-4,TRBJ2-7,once,ASSGNGTRYYEQY